This T cell receptor beta chain was profiled in a study of cytomegalovirus exposure and HLA in healthy donors. Whole-study findings and limits: A classifier reportedly called cytomegalovirus status with high sensitivity and specificity. Across donors, most TCRs were seen rarely, yet some public ones were widespread.

This clone was seen more than once but under ten times. Its antigen is still unknown. One end of the junction varies from germline; a read error may be responsible. Researchers ran the PCR with 60 Vbeta and 13 Jbeta primers. Using immunoSEQ multiplex PCR, the repertoire was profiled, and TCRdb retains in-frame clones only, with some absent. The sample contains about 65,000 clones, just under 80% of which appear only once. This CDR3 comprises 14 residues. Germline V gene lookup returns CDR1 MNHEY and CDR2 SMNVEV (reference sequence). This clonotype originated in a woman aged 25-40 years in good health and CMV-seronegative. The rearrangement uses TRBV27 and TRBJ1-1, with D perhaps matching TRBD1 (6 bases). Material for sequencing was PBMCs. The CDR3 sequence: CASVQAGTNTEAFF. The CDR3 DNA reads TGTGCCAGCGTCCAAGCCGGGACAAACACCGAAGCTTTCTTT.